The 27 T cell receptor delta chains below come from one sample, sequenced in a study of gamma-delta T cells after stem cell transplantation. With CATT, TCRdb re-called clones from the RT-PCR reads. The table records roughly 1,100 delta-chain clones, around 3.8% of them present only once. The sample was gamma-delta T cells. The receptors shown here come from a human donor. It is not recorded whose cells these are; they may come from a transplant donor.

This clone has more than one count but fewer than ten. A read error likely explains why the TCRdb protein, taken from a much larger clone, differs from this DNA's translation at residue 4; the protein shown is translated from the DNA. The V and J genes are TRDV2 and TRDJ1; no clear D gene. Germline CDR1 reads GEAIGNYY; CDR2 reads EKD. CDR3 size: 15 residues. CDR3 sequence reads: CACGTVEGFGDKLIF. CDR3 in DNA: TGTGCCTGTGGCACCGTGGAGGGGTTTGGCGATAAACTCATCTTT.

Concerning this clone: The protein that TCRdb holds for this DNA derives from a much larger clone and differs from the translated DNA at residue 8, which likely indicates a read error; the protein shown here is translated from the DNA. The V and J genes are TRDV2 and TRDJ1; perhaps TRDD3 as D (5 bases). Germline CDR1 reads GEAIGNYY; CDR2 reads EKD. Trimming took off 1 base at V and 4 bases at J, with 15 bases between the two ends. The CDR3 loop spans 15 amino acids. CDR3 in amino acids: CACDTLLAVLDKLIF. The DNA of the CDR3 is TGTGCCTGTGACACTCTACTGGCCGTGCTCGATAAACTCATCTTT.

Only a few counts were recorded for this clone. A much larger clone lies a single base off, so this may be a read error. The chain links TRDV2 to TRDJ1, with D perhaps matching TRDD3 (5 bases). The length of the CDR3 is 15 residues. Germline assignment: CDR1 GEAIGNYY and CDR2 EKD. The CDR3 protein is CACDTAGTPGDNLIF. CDR3 nucleotides: TGTGCCTGTGACACCGCGGGGACACCGGGCGATAACCTCATCTTT.

As regards this clone: A far larger clone differs by one base, so this is likely a read error. V is TRDV2 and J is TRDJ3; TRDD3 matches 11 bases. CDR3 size: 22 residues. After removal of 5 bases from V and 5 bases from J, the junction contained 22 bases not matched to a gene. The V gene's germline CDR1 is GEAIGNYY and CDR2 EKD. CDR3 nucleotide sequence: TGTGCCTGTGGCTACACTGGAAGTGGGGGATACGCTGCTGACGGGGACACCCGACAGATGTTTTTC. Amino acid sequence: CACGYTGSGGYAADGDTRQMFF.

This clone has just a few counts. TCRdb has a much larger clone's protein, which differs at residue 13 from the translation of this DNA, likely because of a read error; what is shown is the protein translated from the DNA. The chain combines TRDV2 with TRDJ3; 12 bases are a match to TRDD3. Germline V gene sequence: CDR1 GEAIGNYY, CDR2 EKD. CDR3 length equals 21 residues. V was pared by 3 bases and J by 2 bases, with 13 bases of the junction left unmatched. CDR3 in DNA: TGTGCCTGTGACCCCGCGGAGGCTGGGGGATACGGCCCCTGGGACACCCGACAGATGTTTTTC. It is translated as CACDPAEAGGYGPWDTRQMFF.

In this sample, this clone turned up a few times. The amino acid sequence in TCRdb belongs to a much larger clone and departs from this DNA's translation at residue 13, likely a sequencing read error; the sequence shown is translated from the DNA. This sequence joins TRDV2 and TRDJ3; 7 nucleotides align to TRDD3. J gave up 3 bases and V 3 bases, and 19 bases lay outside the gene matches. The CDR3 length is 21 residues. Germline V gene lookup returns CDR1 GEAIGNYY and CDR2 EKD. CDR3 amino acids: CACDPAEAGGYGYWDTRQMFF. The CDR3 nucleotides are TGTGCCTGTGACCCCGCGGAGGCTGGGGGGTACGGCTACTGGGACACCCGACAGATGTTTTTC.

This clone is medium-sized by share. This probably arose from a read error, given a far larger clone one base away. The rearrangement links TRDV2 to TRDJ1; 9 bases align to TRDD3. This CDR3 region has 14 residues. The V gene's germline CDR1 is GEAIGNYY and CDR2 EKD. CDR3 in amino acids: CASDKLGDTDKPIF. The CDR3 DNA is TGTGCCTCTGACAAACTGGGGGACACCGATAAACCCATCTTT.

This clone was seen only a few times. A far larger clone differs by one base, so this is likely a read error. This specimen includes other DNA sequences encoding the same CDR3. The chain links TRDV2 to TRDJ1; 12 bases fit TRDD3. The CDR3 consists of 16 residues. After removal of 4 bases from V and 3 bases from J, the junction contained 8 bases not matched to a gene. The V gene's germline CDR1 is GEAIGNYY and CDR2 EKD. Written as DNA, the CDR3 is TGTGCCTGTGATGCCTTACTGGGGGATACTGCCGATAAACTCATCTTT. It translates to CACDALLGDTADKLIF.

This clone was found a few times. This sequence joins TRDV2 and TRDJ3; 13 bases agree with TRDD3. The CDR3 consists of 18 residues. CDR1 is GEAIGNYY and CDR2 is EKD in the germline V gene. With V trimmed by 1 base and J by 7 bases, 6 bases remained unmatched. CDR3 loop: CACDTLGDTHKDTRQMFF. The DNA of the CDR3 is TGTGCCTGTGACACACTGGGGGATACGCATAAAGACACCCGACAGATGTTTTTC.

Note on this clone: A read error likely explains this, since a far larger clone differs by one base. The sample contains more than one DNA sequence encoding this CDR3. V gene TRDV2 combines with J gene TRDJ1; D possibly corresponds to TRDD3 (6 bases). This CDR3 spans 17 amino acids. CDR1 GEAIGNYY and CDR2 EKD come from the germline V gene. Trimming took off 1 base at V and 1 base at J, with 18 bases between the two ends. CDR3 region: CACDTLGGGPSTDKLIF. Here the CDR3 DNA reads TGTGCCTGTGACACTCTTGGCGGGGGACCCTCCACCGATAAACTCATCTTT.

This clone is termed large. This same CDR3 is encoded by further DNA sequences in the sample. V is TRDV2 and J is TRDJ1, with TRDD3 matching 9 bases. Germline V gene sequence: CDR1 GEAIGNYY, CDR2 EKD. The CDR3 is 18 amino acids. J lost 0 bases, V lost 1 base, and 11 bases had no gene match. DNA of the CDR3: TGTGCCTGTGACACGGTGGCTGGGGGATCAGTGGACACCGATAAACTCATCTTT. It translates to CACDTVAGGSVDTDKLIF.

In regard to this clone: With only one base between it and a far larger clone, this is likely a read error. This specimen includes other DNA sequences encoding the same CDR3. This rearrangement joins TRDV2 to TRDJ1, with 7 positions matching TRDD3. The CDR3 extends over 14 amino acids. Germline lookup yields CDR1 GEAIGNYY and CDR2 EKD. The CDR3 here is CASDKLGDTDKLIF. CDR3 nucleotide sequence: TGTGCCTCTGACAAGCTGGGGGACACCGATAAACTCATCTTT.

Worth noting for this clone: Translating this DNA gives a protein that differs at residue 14 from the TCRdb one, which belongs to a much larger clone; a read error is likely, and the protein shown is this translation. The gene calls are TRDV2 and TRDJ1; 12 bases align to TRDD3. J gave up 3 bases and V 0 bases, and 13 bases lay outside the gene matches. The CDR3 consists of 19 residues. Germline values: CDR1 GEAIGNYY, CDR2 EKD. The CDR3 here is CACDTVSTGGYTNADKLIF. The CDR3 nucleotides read TGTGCCTGTGACACCGTGAGCACTGGGGGATACACGAACGCCGATAAACTCATCTTT.

About this clone: One base away lies a much larger clone, so this may be a sequencing read error. Other DNA sequences in this specimen translate into the identical CDR3. The rearrangement uses TRDV2 and TRDJ3, with 9 bases lining up with TRDD3. This CDR3 comprises 19 residues. Germline V CDR1 and CDR2: GEAIGNYY, EKD. DNA for the CDR3: TGTGCCTGCGACACCGTACTGGGGGAGAGCTCCTGGGACACCCGACAGATGTTTTTC. Translation gives CACDTVLGESSWDTRQMFF.

Worth noting for this clone: A read error is possible here, since a much larger clone lies one base away. This sample also contains other DNA sequences that code for the same CDR3. This chain connects TRDV2 to TRDJ1; 10 positions match TRDD3. This CDR3 has 22 residues. V lost 3 bases, J lost 0 bases, and 24 bases stayed unmatched. Germline lookup yields CDR1 GEAIGNYY and CDR2 EKD. The CDR3 spells CACDGILLGAPGLGDNTDKLIF. The CDR3 DNA reads TGTGCCTGTGACGGCATTCTCCTCGGCGCCCCAGGCCTGGGGGATAACACCGATAAACTCATCTTT.

This clone is deemed large. The chain joins TRDV2 to TRDJ1; the match to TRDD3 covers 12 bases. CDR1 and CDR2 from the germline V gene are GEAIGNYY and EKD. The CDR3 sequence is 17 residues long. V trimming: 3 bases; J trimming: 4 bases; junction bases outside the gene matches: 11. CDR3 region: CACDQVSGGYAVDKLIF. CDR3 in DNA: TGTGCCTGTGACCAAGTATCTGGGGGATACGCCGTCGATAAACTCATCTTT.

As concerns this clone: One base away lies a much larger clone, so this may be a sequencing read error. Other DNA variants within this sample encode the same CDR3. This sequence joins TRDV2 and TRDJ1; no reliable D call. Per the germline V gene, CDR1 is GEAIGNYY and CDR2 is EKD. V gave up 0 bases and J gave up 4 bases, with 14 bases separating them. This CDR3 region has 15 residues. The CDR3 protein is CACDTLLTVLDKLIF. The CDR3 DNA reads TGTGCCTGTGACACCCTACTGACCGTGCTCGATAAACTCATCTTT.

Note on this clone: A much bigger clone sits one base away, suggesting this may be a read error. The J gene is TRDJ1, the V gene TRDV2; 8 bases map to TRDD3. CDR1 and CDR2 from the germline V gene are GEAIGNYY and EKD. The CDR3 has 15 residues. The CDR3 loop is CACDTVGGSSDNLIF. The CDR3 DNA reads TGTGCCTGTGACACCGTTGGGGGATCTAGCGATAACCTCATCTTT.

About this clone: TCRdb's entry gives the protein of a much larger clone, which mismatches this DNA's translation at residue 7, likely from a read error; the protein reported here is translated from the DNA. This sequence joins TRDV2 and TRDJ1; the D gene is possibly TRDD3 (7 bases). The V and J ends lost 0 bases and 1 base respectively, with 26 bases between them. The CDR3 is made up of 20 amino acids. CDR1 and CDR2 from the germline V gene are GEAIGNYY and EKD. CDR3 amino acids: CACDTVPFLKAGGITDKLIF. The CDR3 DNA reads as TGTGCCTGTGACACCGTTCCTTTCCTAAAGGCTGGGGGGATCACCGATAAACTCATCTTT.

As regards this clone: A read error likely explains why the TCRdb protein, taken from a much larger clone, differs from this DNA's translation at residue 9; the protein shown is translated from the DNA. The rearrangement links TRDV2 to TRDJ1, with 9 bases lining up with TRDD3. From germline, CDR1 is GEAIGNYY and CDR2 EKD. The CDR3 is 14 residues long. CDR3: CASDKLGDIDKLIF. As DNA, the CDR3 is TGTGCCTCTGACAAACTGGGGGACATCGATAAACTCATCTTT.

About this clone itself: This likely reflects a read error, since a far larger clone is one base away. The sample contains more than one DNA sequence encoding this CDR3. The rearrangement links TRDV2 to TRDJ1, with D perhaps TRDD2 or TRDD3 (5 bases each). Trimming shortened V by 3 bases and J by 0 bases, and 34 bases separated the two germline ends. The length of the CDR3 is 22 residues. Germline V lookup: CDR1 GEAIGNYY, CDR2 EKD. The CDR3 nucleotides are TGTGCCTGTGACCCAATTGGTCAAACTGGAGGTTCCTCAGGACCGCACACCGATAAACTCATCTTT. Protein: CACDPIGQTGGSSGPHTDKLIF.

By share of the sample, this clone is medium-sized. Possible read error: a much larger clone is one base away. The chain couples TRDV2 to TRDJ1, with D unclear. There are 14 residues in the CDR3. Germline loops: CDR1 GEAIGNYY, CDR2 EKD. With 3 bases removed from V and 1 base from J, the gap between germline ends came to 11 bases. CDR3 protein: CACDLLSATDKLIF. CDR3 coding DNA: TGTGCCTGTGACCTCCTTTCCGCCACCGATAAACTCATCTTT.

This clone was recorded a few times. The protein given by TCRdb reflects a much larger clone and differs at residue 12 from this DNA's translation, likely from a read error; the protein shown is the DNA's translation. This chain connects TRDV2 to TRDJ3, with TRDD3 matching 10 bases. The V gene's germline CDR1 is GEAIGNYY and CDR2 EKD. The CDR3 totals 18 residues. The chain's CDR3 is CACDTGGYDSWGTRQMFF. DNA for the CDR3: TGTGCCTGTGACACCGGGGGATACGACTCCTGGGGCACCCGACAGATGTTTTTC.

By share, this clone ranks as medium-sized. Other nucleotide sequences from this sample produce the same CDR3. The chain has TRDV2 and TRDJ1, with D unclear. Per germline, CDR1 GEAIGNYY and CDR2 EKD. CDR3 length equals 16 residues. The ends were cut back, 3 bases at V and 9 bases at J, with 25 bases in the middle. CDR3 amino acids: CACDSINRETLQELIF. The CDR3 region has the DNA TGTGCCTGTGACTCGATAAACCGAGAGACTCTACAGGAACTCATCTTT.

By share, this clone counts as medium-sized. This likely traces to a read error, being one base from a far larger clone. The chain is built from TRDV2 and TRDJ1, with 8 bases matching TRDD3. Per the germline V gene, CDR1 is GEAIGNYY and CDR2 is EKD. Germline trimming cut 9 bases from V and 0 bases from J; bases unmatched to any gene: 8. The CDR3 runs to 14 residues. The CDR3 DNA sequence: TGTGCCCCTGACAAACTGGGGGACACCGATAAACTCATCTTT. It translates to CAPDKLGDTDKLIF.

A remark on this clone: It differs at one base from a far larger clone, so likely a read error. Other DNA sequences in the same sample also yield this CDR3. This rearrangement joins TRDV2 to TRDJ1; no clear D. The germline gives CDR1 GEAIGNYY, CDR2 EKD. V was pared by 0 bases and J by 0 bases, with 28 bases between. This CDR3 has 21 amino acids. The CDR3: CACDTLPVESGWKRHTDKLIF. CDR3 coding DNA: TGTGCCTGTGACACCCTCCCCGTTGAGAGTGGGTGGAAGCGCCACACCGATAAACTCATCTTT.

With regard to this clone: This DNA's translation differs at residue 14 from TCRdb's protein, which comes from a much larger clone; a read error is likely, and the protein shown is translated from the DNA. This chain connects TRDV2 to TRDJ3; 12 bases map to TRDD3. This CDR3 is 21 amino acids long. The germline gives CDR1 GEAIGNYY, CDR2 EKD. CDR3 DNA sequence: TGTGCCTGTGACCCCGCGGAGGCTGGGGGATACGGCTCCGGGGACACCCGTCAGATGTTTTTC. This sequence encodes CACDPAEAGGYGSGDTRQMFF.